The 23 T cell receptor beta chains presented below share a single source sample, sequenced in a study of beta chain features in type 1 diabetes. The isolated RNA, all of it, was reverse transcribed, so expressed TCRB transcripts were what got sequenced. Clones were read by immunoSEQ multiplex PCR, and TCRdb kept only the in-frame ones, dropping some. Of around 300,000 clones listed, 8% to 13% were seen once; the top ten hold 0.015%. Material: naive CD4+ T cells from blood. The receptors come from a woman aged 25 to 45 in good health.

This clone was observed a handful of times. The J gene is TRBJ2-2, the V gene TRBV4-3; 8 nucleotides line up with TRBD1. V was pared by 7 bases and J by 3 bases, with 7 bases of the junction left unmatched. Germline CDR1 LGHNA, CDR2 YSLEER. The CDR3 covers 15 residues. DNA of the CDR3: TGCGCCAGCAATAAAGGACAGGGCGACACCGGGGAGCTGTTTTTT. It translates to CASNKGQGDTGELFF.

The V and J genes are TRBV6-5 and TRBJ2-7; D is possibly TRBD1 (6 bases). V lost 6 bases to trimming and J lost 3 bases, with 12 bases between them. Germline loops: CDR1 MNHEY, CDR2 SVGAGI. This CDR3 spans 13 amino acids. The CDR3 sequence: CASRKTQGYEQYF. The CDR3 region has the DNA TGTGCCAGCAGAAAAACACAGGGCTACGAGCAGTACTTC.

The CDR3 coding sequence is TGTGCCACCAGCAGCGGGACAGGGGTCGCGAACACTGAAGCTTTCTTT. Translating gives CATSSGTGVANTEAFF. This rearrangement joins TRBV15 to TRBJ1-1; 10 nucleotides align to TRBD1. The junction had 5 bases not matched to a gene; V was cut back by 3 bases and J by 1 base. CDR1 and CDR2 from the germline V gene are LNHNV and YYDKDF (reference sequence). This CDR3 spans 16 amino acids.

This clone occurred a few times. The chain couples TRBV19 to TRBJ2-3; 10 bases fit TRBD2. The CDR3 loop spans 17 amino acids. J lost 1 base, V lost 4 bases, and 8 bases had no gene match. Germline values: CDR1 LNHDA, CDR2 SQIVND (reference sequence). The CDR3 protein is CASSRPTGTSGTDTQYF. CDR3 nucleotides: TGTGCCAGTAGTAGACCTACCGGGACTAGCGGCACAGATACGCAGTATTTT. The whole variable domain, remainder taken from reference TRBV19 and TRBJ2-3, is DGGITQSPKYLFRKEGQNVTLSCEQNLNHDAMYWYRQDPGQGLRLIYYSQIVNDFQKGDIAEGYSVSREKKESFPLTVTSAQKNPTAFYLCASSRPTGTSGTDTQYFGPGTRLTVL.

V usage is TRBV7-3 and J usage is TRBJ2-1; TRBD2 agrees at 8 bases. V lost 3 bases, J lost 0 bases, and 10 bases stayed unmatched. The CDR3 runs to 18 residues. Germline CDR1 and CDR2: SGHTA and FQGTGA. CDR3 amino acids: CASSFLPIAGGSYNEQFF. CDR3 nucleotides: TGTGCCAGCAGCTTTCTCCCGATTGCGGGAGGCTCCTACAATGAGCAGTTCTTC.

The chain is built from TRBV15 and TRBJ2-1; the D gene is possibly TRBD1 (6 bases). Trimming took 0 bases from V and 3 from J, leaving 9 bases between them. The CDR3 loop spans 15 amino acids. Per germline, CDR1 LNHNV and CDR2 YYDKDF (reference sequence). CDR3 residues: CATSRDGQFYNEQFF. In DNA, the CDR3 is TGTGCCACCAGCAGAGATGGACAGTTCTACAATGAGCAGTTCTTC.

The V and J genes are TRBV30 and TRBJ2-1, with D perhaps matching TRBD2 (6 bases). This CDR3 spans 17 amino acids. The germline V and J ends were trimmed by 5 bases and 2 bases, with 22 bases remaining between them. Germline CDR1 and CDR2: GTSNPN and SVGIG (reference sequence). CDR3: CAWYEEGTGVAYNEQFF. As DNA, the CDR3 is TGTGCCTGGTATGAGGAGGGGACGGGAGTTGCCTACAATGAGCAGTTCTTC.

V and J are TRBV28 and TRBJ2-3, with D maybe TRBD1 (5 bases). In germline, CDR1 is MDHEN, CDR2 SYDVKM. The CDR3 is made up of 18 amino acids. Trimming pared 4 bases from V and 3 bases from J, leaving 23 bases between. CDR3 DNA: TGTGCCAGCAGTTCTCTTGTCTGGGGCAAACCCGCTACAGATACGCAGTATTTT. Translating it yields CASSSLVWGKPATDTQYF.

The CDR3: CASSEGTGPYEQYF. The CDR3 DNA follows: TGTGCCAGCAGTGAAGGGACAGGGCCTTACGAGCAGTACTTC. V is TRBV2 and J is TRBJ2-7, with 8 bases lining up with TRBD1. Germline V gives CDR1 SNHLY, CDR2 FYNNEI. V lost 1 base, J lost 4 bases, and 3 bases stayed unmatched. This CDR3 is built from 14 residues.

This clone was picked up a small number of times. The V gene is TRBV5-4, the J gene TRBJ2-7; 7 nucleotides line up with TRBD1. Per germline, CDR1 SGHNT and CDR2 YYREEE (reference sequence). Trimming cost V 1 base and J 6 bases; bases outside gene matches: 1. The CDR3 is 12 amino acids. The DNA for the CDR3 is TGTGCCAGCAGCTTGACAGGGGCCGAGCAGTACTTC. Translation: CASSLTGAEQYF.

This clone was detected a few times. The CDR3 DNA reads TGCGCCAGCAGCTTGGGTGGCTTAGGAAGCGCAGATACGCAGTATTTT. This encodes CASSLGGLGSADTQYF. V and J are TRBV5-1 and TRBJ2-3; D is ambiguous. The CDR3 spans 16 residues. In germline, CDR1 is SGHRS, CDR2 YFSETQ. V was shortened by 0 bases and J by 4 bases, with 15 bases between the two germline ends.

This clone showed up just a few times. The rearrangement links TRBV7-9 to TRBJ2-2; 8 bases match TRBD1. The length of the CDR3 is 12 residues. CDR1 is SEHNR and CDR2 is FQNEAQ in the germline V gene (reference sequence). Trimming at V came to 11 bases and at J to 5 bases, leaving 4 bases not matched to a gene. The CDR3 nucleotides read TGTGCCGGACAGGGTGGTACCGGGGAGCTGTTTTTT. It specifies CAGQGGTGELFF.

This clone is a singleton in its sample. CDR3 protein: CASSLERGSYNEQFF. CDR3 DNA: TGTGCCAGCAGCTTAGAGAGAGGTTCCTACAATGAGCAGTTCTTC. This chain joins TRBV11-3 and TRBJ2-1, with no clear D. The CDR3 extends over 15 amino acids. Germline V CDR1 and CDR2: SGHNT, YENEEA. The V end lost 0 bases, the J end lost 1 base, and 7 bases lay between the germline ends.

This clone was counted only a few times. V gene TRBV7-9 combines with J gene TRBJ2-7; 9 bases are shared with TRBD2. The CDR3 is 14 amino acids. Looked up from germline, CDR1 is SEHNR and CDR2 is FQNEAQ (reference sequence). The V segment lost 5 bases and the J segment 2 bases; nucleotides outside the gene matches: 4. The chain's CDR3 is CASSASGVTYEQYF. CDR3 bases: TGTGCCAGCAGCGCTAGCGGGGTTACCTACGAGCAGTACTTC. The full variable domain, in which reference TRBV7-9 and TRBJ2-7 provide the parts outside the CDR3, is DTGVSQNPRHKITKRGQNVTFRCDPISEHNRLYWYRQTLGQGPEFLTYFQNEAQLEKSRLLSDRFSAERPKGSFSTLEIQRTEQGDSAMYLCASSASGVTYEQYFGPGTRLTVT.

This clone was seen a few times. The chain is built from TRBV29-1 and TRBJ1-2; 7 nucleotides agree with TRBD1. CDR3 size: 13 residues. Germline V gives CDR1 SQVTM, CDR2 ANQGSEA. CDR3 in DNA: TGCAGTTCATCTACCGGGACAGTCTATGGCTACACCTTC. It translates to CSSSTGTVYGYTF.

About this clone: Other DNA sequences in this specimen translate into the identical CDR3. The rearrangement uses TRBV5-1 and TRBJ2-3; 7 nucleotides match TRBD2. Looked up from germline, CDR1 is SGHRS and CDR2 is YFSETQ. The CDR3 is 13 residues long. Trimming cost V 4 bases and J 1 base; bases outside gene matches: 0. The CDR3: CASSLAGTDTQYF. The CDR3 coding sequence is TGCGCCAGCAGCCTAGCGGGCACAGATACGCAGTATTTT.

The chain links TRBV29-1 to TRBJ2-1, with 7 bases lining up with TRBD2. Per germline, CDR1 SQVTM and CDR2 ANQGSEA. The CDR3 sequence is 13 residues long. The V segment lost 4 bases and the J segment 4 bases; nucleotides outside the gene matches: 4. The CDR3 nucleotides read TGCAGCGTTGGACGGGACTATTACAATGAGCAGTTCTTC. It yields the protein CSVGRDYYNEQFF.

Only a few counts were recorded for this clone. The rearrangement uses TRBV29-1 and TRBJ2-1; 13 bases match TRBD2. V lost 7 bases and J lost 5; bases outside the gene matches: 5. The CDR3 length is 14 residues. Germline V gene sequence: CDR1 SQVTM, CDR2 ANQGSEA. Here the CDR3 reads CSAIGLAGDNEQFF. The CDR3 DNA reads TGCAGCGCGATAGGACTAGCGGGGGACAATGAGCAGTTCTTC.

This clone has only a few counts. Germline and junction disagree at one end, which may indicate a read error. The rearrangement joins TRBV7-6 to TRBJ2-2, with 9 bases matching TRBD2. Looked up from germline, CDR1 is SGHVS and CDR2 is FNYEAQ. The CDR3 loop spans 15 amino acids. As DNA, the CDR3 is TGTGCCAGCAGCATAGCGGGAGTAAGGACCGGGGAGCTGTTTTTT. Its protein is CASSIAGVRTGELFF.

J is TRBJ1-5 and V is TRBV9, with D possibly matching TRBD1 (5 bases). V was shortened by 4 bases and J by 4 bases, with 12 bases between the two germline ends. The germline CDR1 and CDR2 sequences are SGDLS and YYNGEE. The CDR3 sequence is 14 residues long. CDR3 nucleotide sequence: TGTGCCAGCAGCACGGGGGGGGGAAATCAGCCCCAGCATTTT. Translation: CASSTGGGNQPQHF. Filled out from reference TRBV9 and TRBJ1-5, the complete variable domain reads DSGVTQTPKHLITATGQRVTLRCSPRSGDLSVYWYQQSLDQGLQFLIQYYNGEERAKGNILERFSAQQFPDLHSELNLSSLELGDSALYFCASSTGGGNQPQHFGDGTRLSIL.

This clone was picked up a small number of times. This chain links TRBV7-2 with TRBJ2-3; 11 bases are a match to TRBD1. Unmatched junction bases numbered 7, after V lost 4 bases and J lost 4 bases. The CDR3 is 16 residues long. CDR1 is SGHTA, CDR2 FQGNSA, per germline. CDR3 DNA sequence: TGTGCCAGCAGCTCACGCCCGGGACAGGGGGCAGATACGCAGTATTTT. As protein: CASSSRPGQGADTQYF.

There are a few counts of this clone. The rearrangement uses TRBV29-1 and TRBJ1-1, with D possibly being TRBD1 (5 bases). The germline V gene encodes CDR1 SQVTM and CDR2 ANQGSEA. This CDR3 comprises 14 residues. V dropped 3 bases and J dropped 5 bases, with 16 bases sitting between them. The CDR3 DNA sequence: TGCAGCGTTGACCCCCGGGGGGGTAGGACTGAAGCTTTCTTT. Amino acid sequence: CSVDPRGGRTEAFF.

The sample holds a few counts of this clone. CDR3 sequence (DNA): TGTGCCTGGAGTTCCGGGACAGGGGGCTGGAATGGCTACACCTTC. Translation gives CAWSSGTGGWNGYTF. The J gene is TRBJ1-2, the V gene TRBV30; 12 bases match TRBD1. Trimming at V came to 2 bases and at J to 6 bases, leaving 7 bases not matched to a gene. Germline V gives CDR1 GTSNPN, CDR2 SVGIG (reference sequence). The CDR3 loop spans 15 amino acids.